The sequence of this T cell receptor (beta chain) was determined in a study of regulatory T cells in long-lasting Graves disease. Both iRepertoire HTBI primers and Arm-PCR of CDR3 regions were used to build the TCR beta libraries. TCRdb called the multiplex PCR reads again in MiXCR, with one record for every CDR3 protein. Counted here are a few hundred thousand distinct CDR3 sequences, about a quarter occurring once; the ten biggest clones make up about a quarter. Specified time point: persistent/refractory GD, antithyroid drugs over 5 years with positive TRAb. From RNA extracted from PBMCs, the TCR library was made. The CDR3 extends over 13 amino acids. Germline V gene sequence: CDR1 MNHNS, CDR2 SASEGT. The ends were cut back, 6 bases at V and 5 bases at J, with 13 bases in the middle. Ten or more counts support this clonotype.

V gene TRBV6-1 combines with J gene TRBJ1-1; tentative D call: TRBD1 (6 bases). This sequence originates from a female donor with Graves disease. The sample was peripheral blood mononuclear cells (PBMCs), taken when the disease was refractory, from a patient treated with antithyroid drugs. The CDR3 bases are TGTGCCAGCAGGGCCTCAGGGGTAACTGAAGCTTTCTTT. Amino acid sequence: CASRASGVTEAFF.